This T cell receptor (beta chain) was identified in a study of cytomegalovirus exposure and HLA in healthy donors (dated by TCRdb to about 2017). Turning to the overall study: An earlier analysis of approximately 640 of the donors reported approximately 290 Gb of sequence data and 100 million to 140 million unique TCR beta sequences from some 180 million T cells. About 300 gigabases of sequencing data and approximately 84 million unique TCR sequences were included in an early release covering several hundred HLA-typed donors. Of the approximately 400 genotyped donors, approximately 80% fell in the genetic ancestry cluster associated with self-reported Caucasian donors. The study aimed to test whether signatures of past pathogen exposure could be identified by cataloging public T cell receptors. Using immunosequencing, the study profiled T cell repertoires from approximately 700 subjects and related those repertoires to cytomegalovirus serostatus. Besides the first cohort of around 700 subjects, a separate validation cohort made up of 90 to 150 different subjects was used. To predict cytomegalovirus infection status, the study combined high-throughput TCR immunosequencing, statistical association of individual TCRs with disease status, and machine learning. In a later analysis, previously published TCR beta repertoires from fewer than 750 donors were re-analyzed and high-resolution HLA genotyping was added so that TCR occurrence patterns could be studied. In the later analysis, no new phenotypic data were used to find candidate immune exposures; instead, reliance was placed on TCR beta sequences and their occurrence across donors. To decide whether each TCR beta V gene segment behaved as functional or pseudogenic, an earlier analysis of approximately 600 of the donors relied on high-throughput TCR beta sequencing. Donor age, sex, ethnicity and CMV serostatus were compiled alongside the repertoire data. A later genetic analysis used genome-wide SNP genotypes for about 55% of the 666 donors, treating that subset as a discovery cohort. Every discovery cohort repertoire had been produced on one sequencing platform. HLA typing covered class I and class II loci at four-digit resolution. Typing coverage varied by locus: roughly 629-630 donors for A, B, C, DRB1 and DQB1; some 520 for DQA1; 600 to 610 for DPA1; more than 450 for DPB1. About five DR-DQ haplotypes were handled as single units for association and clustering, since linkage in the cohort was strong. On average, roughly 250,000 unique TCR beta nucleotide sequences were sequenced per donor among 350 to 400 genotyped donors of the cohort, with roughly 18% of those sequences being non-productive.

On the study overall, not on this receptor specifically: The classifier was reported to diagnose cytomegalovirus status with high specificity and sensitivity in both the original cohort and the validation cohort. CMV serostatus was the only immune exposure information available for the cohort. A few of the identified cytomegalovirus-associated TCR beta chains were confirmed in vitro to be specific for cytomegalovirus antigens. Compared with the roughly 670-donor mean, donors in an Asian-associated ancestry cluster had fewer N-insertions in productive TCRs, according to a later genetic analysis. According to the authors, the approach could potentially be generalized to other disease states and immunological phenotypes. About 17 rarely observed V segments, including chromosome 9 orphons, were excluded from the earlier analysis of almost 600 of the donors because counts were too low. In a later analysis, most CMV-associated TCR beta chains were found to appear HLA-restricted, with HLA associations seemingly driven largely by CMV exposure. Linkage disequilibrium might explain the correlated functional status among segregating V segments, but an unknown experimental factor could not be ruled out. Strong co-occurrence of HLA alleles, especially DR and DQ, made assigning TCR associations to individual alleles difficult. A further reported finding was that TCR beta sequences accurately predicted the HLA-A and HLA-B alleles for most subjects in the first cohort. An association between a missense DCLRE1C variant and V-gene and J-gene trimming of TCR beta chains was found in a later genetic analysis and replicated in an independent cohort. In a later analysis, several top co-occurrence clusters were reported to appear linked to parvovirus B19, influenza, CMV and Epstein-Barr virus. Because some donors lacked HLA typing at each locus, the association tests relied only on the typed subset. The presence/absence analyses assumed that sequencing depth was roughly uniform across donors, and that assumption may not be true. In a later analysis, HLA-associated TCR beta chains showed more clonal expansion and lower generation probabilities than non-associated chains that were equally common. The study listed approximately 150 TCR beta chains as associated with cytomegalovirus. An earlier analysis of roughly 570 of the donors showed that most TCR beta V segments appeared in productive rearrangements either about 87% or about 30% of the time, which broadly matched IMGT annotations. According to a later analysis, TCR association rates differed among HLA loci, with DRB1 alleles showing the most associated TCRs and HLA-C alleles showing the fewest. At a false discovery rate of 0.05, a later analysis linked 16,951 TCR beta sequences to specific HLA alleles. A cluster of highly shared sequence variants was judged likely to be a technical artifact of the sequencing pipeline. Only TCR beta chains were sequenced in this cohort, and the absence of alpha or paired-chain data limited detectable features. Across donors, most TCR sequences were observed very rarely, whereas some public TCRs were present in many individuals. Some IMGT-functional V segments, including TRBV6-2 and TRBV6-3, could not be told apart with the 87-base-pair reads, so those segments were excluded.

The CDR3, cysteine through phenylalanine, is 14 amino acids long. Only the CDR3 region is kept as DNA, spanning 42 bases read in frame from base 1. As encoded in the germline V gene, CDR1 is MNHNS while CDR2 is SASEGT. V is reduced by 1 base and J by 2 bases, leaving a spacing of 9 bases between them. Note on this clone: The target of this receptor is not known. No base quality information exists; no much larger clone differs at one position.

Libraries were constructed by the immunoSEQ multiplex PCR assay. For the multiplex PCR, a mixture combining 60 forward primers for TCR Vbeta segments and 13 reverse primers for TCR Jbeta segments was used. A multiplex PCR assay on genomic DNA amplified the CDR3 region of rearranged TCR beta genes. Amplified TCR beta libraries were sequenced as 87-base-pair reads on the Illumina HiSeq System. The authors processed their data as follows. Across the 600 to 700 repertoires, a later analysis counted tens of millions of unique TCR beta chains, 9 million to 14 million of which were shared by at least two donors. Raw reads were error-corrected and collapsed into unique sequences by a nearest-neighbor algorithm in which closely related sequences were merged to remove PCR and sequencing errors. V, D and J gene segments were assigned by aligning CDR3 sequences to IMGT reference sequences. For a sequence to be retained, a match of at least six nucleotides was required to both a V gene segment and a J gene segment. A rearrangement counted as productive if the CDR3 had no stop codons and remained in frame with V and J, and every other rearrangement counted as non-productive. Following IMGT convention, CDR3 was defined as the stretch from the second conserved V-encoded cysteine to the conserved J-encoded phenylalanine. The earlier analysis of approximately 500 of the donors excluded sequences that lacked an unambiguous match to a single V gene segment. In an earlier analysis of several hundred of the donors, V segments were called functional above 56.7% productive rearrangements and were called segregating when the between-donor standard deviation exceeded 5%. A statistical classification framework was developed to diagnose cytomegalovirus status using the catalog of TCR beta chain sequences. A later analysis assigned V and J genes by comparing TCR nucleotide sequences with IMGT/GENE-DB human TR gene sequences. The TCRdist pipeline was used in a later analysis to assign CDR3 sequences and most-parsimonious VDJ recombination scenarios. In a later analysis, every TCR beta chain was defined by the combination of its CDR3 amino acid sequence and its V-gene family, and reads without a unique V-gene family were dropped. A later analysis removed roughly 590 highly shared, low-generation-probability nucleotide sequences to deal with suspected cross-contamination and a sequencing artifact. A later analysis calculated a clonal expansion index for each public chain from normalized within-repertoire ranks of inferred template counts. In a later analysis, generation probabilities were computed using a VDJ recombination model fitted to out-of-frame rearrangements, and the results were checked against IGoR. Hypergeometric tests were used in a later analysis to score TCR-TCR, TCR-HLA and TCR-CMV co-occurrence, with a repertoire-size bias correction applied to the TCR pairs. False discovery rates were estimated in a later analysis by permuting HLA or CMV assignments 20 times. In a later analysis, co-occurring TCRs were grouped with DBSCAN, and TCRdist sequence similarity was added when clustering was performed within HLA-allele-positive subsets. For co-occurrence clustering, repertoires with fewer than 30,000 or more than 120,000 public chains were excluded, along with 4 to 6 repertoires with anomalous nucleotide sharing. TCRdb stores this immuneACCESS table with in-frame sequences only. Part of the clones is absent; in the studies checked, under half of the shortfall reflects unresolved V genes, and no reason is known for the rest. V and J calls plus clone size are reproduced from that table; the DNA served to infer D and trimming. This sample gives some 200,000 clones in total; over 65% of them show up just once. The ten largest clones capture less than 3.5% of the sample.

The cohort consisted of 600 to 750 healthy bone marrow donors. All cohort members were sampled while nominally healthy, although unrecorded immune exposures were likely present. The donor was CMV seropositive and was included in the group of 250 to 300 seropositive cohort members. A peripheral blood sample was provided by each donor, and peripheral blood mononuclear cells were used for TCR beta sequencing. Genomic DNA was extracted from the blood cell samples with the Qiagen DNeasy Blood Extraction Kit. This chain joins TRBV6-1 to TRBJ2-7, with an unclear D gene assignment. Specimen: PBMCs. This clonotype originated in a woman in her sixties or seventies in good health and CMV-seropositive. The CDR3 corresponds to CASSEGGNPYEQYF. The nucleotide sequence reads TGTGCCAGCAGTGAAGGCGGTAATCCCTACGAGCAGTACTTC.